These 17 T cell receptor beta chains were all obtained from the same sample, sequenced in a study of blood T cell repertoires in COVID-19. TCRdb's copy holds only in-frame clones and misses some; the assay was immunoSEQ multiplex PCR. The sample has over 90,000 clones, 81% seen once. The sequencing sample was made of peripheral blood. Every receptor here comes from a man aged 55 to 70 with acute or convalescent COVID-19.

This rearrangement joins TRBV5-3 to TRBJ1-6; D perhaps matches TRBD1 (5 bases). TRBV5-3 is classed as an ORF, of uncertain function. V gave up 0 bases and J gave up 1 base, with 8 bases separating them. This CDR3 comprises 16 residues. CDR3 nucleotide sequence: TGTGCCAGAAGCTTGGTCCAGGGATCCTATAATTCACCCCTCCACTTT. Protein product: CARSLVQGSYNSPLHF.

This clone was observed a few times. The genes are TRBV11-2 and TRBJ1-6; D remains ambiguous. V was clipped by 0 bases and J by 6 bases, with 9 bases between them. Looked up from germline, CDR1 is SGHAT and CDR2 is FQNNGV. This CDR3 comprises 15 residues. CDR3 DNA sequence: TGTGCCAGCAGCTTAGATCAGTTTTCTAATTCACCCCTCCACTTT. It translates to CASSLDQFSNSPLHF.

The gene calls are TRBV6-5 and TRBJ1-1; a possible D gene is TRBD1 (6 bases). CDR1 is MNHEY, CDR2 SVGAGI, per germline. With 5 bases removed from V and 5 bases from J, the gap between germline ends came to 15 bases. There are 14 residues in the CDR3. The CDR3: CASSTSGAWTEAFF. The DNA of the CDR3 is TGTGCCAGCAGTACATCAGGGGCGTGGACTGAAGCTTTCTTT.

This sequence joins TRBV28 and TRBJ2-1; 7 bases fit TRBD2. CDR3 length: 15 residues. J gave up 8 bases and V 5 bases, and 12 bases lay outside the gene matches. Germline-derived CDR1 and CDR2 are MDHEN and SYDVKM. DNA of the CDR3: TGTGCCAGCAGTCCAACCCGGACTAGAAACCATGAGCAGTTCTTC. Residues: CASSPTRTRNHEQFF.

V and J are TRBV30 and TRBJ2-7, with TRBD1 matching over 7 bases. Per the germline V gene, CDR1 is GTSNPN and CDR2 is SVGIG (reference sequence). The J segment lost 2 bases and the V segment lost 3 bases, leaving 10 bases of the junction unmatched. The CDR3 runs to 15 residues. CDR3 sequence reads: CAWRSGTVFTYEQYF. CDR3 DNA: TGTGCCTGGAGGTCCGGGACAGTCTTTACCTACGAGCAGTACTTC.

The chain joins TRBV7-3 to TRBJ2-1; the match to TRBD2 covers 9 bases. The CDR3 loop spans 13 amino acids. V lost 3 bases, J lost 7 bases, and 1 base stayed unmatched. CDR1 is SGHTA and CDR2 is FQGTGA in the germline V gene. In DNA, the CDR3 is TGTGCCAGCAGCTTCGGACTAGCGAATGAGCAGTTCTTC. This encodes CASSFGLANEQFF.

V usage is TRBV19 and J usage is TRBJ1-5; D is unresolved. In germline, CDR1 is LNHDA, CDR2 SQIVND (reference sequence). The CDR3 extends over 12 amino acids. V dropped 3 bases and J dropped 9 bases, with 9 bases sitting between them. The CDR3 DNA sequence: TGTGCCAGTAGTATCCAACTTGGGCCCCAGCATTTT. Its translation is CASSIQLGPQHF.

In its sample, this clone was seen once. The V and J genes are TRBV30 and TRBJ1-2; D may be TRBD1 (6 bases). CDR1 and CDR2 (germline): GTSNPN, SVGIG (reference sequence). Trimming stripped 0 bases from V and 7 bases from J, with 15 bases between. The CDR3 extends over 14 amino acids. The CDR3 nucleotides are TGTGCCTGGAGTGTACAGGGAGCTAGAGGTGGCTACACCTTC. It is translated as CAWSVQGARGGYTF.

This clone came up once. Here the CDR3 reads CASSLGAGGETQYF. The DNA of the CDR3 is TGTGCCAGCAGCTTGGGTGCGGGGGGAGAGACCCAGTACTTC. The V and J genes are TRBV5-4 and TRBJ2-5; TRBD2 matches 8 bases. CDR3 size: 14 residues. V was pared by 0 bases and J by 4 bases, with 2 bases of the junction left unmatched. Germline V CDR1 and CDR2: SGHNT, YYREEE (reference sequence).

By share, this clone ranks as medium-sized. One junction end disagrees with the germline gene, perhaps due to a read error. The gene calls are TRBV7-7 and TRBJ2-3; possibly TRBD2 for D (6 bases). Germline CDR1 is SSHAT and CDR2 is FNYEAQ (reference sequence). This CDR3 contains 15 residues. For the CDR3, the DNA is TGTGCTAGCAGCCCGACTGCGGGGCTTGCAGATACGCAGTATTTT. Translated: CASSPTAGLADTQYF.

V is TRBV7-2 and J is TRBJ2-1, with D unresolved. Germline V gives CDR1 SGHTA, CDR2 FQGNSA. With 5 bases removed from V and 0 bases from J, the gap between germline ends came to 11 bases. The CDR3 length is 15 residues. CDR3 sequence (DNA): TGTGCCAGCAGCCCCGCTAGGAGCTCCTACAATGAGCAGTTCTTC. As protein: CASSPARSSYNEQFF.

The chain uses TRBV5-6 and TRBJ2-1; 10 bases match TRBD2. The CDR3 contains 14 residues. V was clipped by 7 bases and J by 6 bases; unmatched bases: 7. Germline V gene data show CDR1 as SGHDT and CDR2 as YYEEEE. CDR3 residues: CASLAGGGGNEQFF. The CDR3 DNA follows: TGTGCCAGCTTAGCGGGAGGAGGAGGCAATGAGCAGTTCTTC.

The V gene is TRBV2, the J gene TRBJ2-3; TRBD2 agrees at 8 bases. The CDR3 runs to 14 residues. Trimming took 7 bases from V and 6 from J; bases not matched to a gene: 9. Per the germline V gene, CDR1 is SNHLY and CDR2 is FYNNEI. For the CDR3, the DNA is TGTGCCAGCACTGGAGCGGGAGTCCCCGATACGCAGTATTTT. Encoded protein: CASTGAGVPDTQYF.

This clone has just a few counts. The gene calls are TRBV27 and TRBJ1-5; no clear D. V lost 3 bases and J 5 bases, leaving 14 bases between the germline ends. There are 15 residues in the CDR3. From germline, CDR1 is MNHEY and CDR2 SMNVEV (reference sequence). The CDR3 sequence is CASSFFRSVDQPQHF. The CDR3 region has the DNA TGTGCCAGCAGTTTCTTTCGCTCGGTGGATCAGCCCCAGCATTTT.

The J gene is TRBJ2-7, the V gene TRBV5-4; D remains unclear. V gave up 2 bases and J gave up 9 bases, with 12 bases separating them. CDR3 length equals 12 residues. CDR1 is SGHNT and CDR2 is YYREEE in the germline V gene (reference sequence). The CDR3 coding sequence is TGTGCCAGCAGCTTCGACCAGGTTGCGCAGTACTTC. It is translated as CASSFDQVAQYF.

The V call is TRBV6-5, the J call TRBJ2-7; 8 nucleotides line up with TRBD1. V lost 6 bases, J lost 7 bases, and 11 bases stayed unmatched. This CDR3 region has 14 residues. CDR1 and CDR2 from the germline V gene are MNHEY and SVGAGI. This chain's CDR3 is CASRNLQGDGEQYF. The DNA of the CDR3 is TGTGCCAGCAGAAACTTACAGGGGGACGGGGAGCAGTACTTC.

The table lists this clone with a few counts. The genes are TRBV4-2 and TRBJ2-3; D is perhaps TRBD2 (6 bases). Germline-derived CDR1 and CDR2 are LGHNA and YNFKEQ. The length of the CDR3 is 17 residues. V lost 0 bases and J lost 0, with 13 bases in between. The CDR3 here is CASSQDRGGTSTDTQYF. For the CDR3, the DNA is TGTGCCAGCAGCCAAGATCGAGGAGGGACTAGCACAGATACGCAGTATTTT.